These 2 T cell receptor beta chains share one sample of origin, sequenced in a study of CD8 T cells in Susac syndrome. The RNA, roughly 0.45 to 1 ug, was put through reverse transcription using random hexamers. Each CDR3 protein is one row after TCRdb ran MiXCR on the immunoSEQ multiplex PCR reads. The sample records 120,000 or so distinct CDR3 sequences, around 94% being singletons. Material for sequencing was CD8+ T cells from PBMCs. These receptors originate from a human donor with Susac syndrome.

The genes are TRBV19 and TRBJ2-1, with a tentative D call TRBD2 (7 bases). CDR1 and CDR2 from the germline V gene are LNHDA and SQIVND (reference sequence). The CDR3 is made up of 17 amino acids. Trimming left V 7 bases short and J 2 bases short, with 21 bases between. CDR3: CASTGRERGHPYNEQFF. The CDR3 nucleotides read TGTGCCAGTACCGGCAGGGAGCGGGGACATCCCTACAATGAGCAGTTCTTC.

The V call is TRBV20-1, the J call TRBJ1-2; TRBD1 agrees at 10 bases. The V gene's germline CDR1 is DFQATT and CDR2 SNEGSKA (reference sequence). The CDR3 is 15 amino acids. J lost 7 bases, V lost 4 bases, and 12 bases had no gene match. CDR3 in amino acids: CSAIRDRGYASGYTF. The CDR3 DNA is TGCAGTGCTATCCGGGACAGGGGCTACGCGAGTGGCTACACCTTC.